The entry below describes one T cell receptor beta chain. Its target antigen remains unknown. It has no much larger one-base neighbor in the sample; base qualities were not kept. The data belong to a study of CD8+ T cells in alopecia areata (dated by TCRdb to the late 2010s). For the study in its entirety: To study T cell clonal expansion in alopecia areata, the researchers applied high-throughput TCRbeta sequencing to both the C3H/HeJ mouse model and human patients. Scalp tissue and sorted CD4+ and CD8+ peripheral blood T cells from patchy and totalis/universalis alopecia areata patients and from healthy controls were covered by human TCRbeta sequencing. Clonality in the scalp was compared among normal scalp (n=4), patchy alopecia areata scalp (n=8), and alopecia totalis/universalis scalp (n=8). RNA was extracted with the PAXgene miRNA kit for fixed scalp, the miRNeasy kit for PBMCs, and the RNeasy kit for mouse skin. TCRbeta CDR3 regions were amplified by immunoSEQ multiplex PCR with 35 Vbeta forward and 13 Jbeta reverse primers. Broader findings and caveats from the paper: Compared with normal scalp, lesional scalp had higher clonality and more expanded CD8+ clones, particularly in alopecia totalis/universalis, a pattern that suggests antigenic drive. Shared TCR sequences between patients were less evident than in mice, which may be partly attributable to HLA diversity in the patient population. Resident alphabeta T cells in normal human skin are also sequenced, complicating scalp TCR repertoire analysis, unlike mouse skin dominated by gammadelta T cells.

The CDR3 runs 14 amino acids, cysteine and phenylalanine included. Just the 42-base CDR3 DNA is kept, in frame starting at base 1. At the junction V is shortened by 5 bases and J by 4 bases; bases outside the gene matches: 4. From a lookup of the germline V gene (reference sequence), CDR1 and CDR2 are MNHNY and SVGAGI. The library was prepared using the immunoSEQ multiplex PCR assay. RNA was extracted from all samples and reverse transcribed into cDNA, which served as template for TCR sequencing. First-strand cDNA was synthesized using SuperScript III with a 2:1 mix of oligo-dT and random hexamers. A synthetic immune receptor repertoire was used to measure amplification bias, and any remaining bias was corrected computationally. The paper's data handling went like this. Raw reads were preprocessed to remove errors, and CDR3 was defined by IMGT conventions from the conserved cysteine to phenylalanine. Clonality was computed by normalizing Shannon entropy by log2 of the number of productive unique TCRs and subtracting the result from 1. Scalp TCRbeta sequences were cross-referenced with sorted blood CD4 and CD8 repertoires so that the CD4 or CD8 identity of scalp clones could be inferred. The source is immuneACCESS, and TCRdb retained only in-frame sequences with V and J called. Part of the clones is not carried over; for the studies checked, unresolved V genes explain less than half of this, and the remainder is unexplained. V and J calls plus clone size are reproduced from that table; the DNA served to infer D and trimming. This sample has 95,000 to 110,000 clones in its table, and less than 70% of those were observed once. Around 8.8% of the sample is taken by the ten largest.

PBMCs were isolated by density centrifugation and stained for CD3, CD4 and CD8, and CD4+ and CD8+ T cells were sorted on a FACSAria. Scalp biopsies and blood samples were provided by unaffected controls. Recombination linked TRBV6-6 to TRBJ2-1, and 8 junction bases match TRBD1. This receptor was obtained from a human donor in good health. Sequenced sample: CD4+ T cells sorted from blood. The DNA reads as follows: TGTGCCAGCAGTCCGGGACAGGTATACAATGAGCAGTTCTTC. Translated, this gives CASSPGQVYNEQFF.